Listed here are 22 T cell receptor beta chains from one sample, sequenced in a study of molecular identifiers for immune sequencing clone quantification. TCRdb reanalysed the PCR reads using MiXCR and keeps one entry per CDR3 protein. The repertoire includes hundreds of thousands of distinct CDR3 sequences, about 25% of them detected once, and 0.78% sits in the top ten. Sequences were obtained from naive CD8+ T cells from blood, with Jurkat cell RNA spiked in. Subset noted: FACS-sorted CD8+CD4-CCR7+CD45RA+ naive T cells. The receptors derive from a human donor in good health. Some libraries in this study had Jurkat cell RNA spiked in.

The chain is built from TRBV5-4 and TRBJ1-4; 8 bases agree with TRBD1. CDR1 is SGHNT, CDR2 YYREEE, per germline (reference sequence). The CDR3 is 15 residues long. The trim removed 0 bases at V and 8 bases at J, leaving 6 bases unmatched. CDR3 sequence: CASSLGSGGLEKLFF. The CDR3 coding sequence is TGTGCCAGCAGCTTGGGGTCAGGGGGCCTCGAAAAACTGTTTTTT.

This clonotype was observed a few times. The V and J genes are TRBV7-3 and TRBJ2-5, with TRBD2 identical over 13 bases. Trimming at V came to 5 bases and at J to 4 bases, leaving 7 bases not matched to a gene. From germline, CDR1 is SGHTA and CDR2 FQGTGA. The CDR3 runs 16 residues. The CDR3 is CASSHTSGRAPETQYF. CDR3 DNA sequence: TGTGCCAGCAGCCACACTAGCGGGAGGGCCCCAGAGACCCAGTACTTC.

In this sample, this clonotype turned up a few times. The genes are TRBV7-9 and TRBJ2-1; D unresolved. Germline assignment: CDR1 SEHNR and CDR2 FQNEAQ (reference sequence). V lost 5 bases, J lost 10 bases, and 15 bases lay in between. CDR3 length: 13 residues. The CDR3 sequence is CASSRLDEGEQFF. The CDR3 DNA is TGTGCCAGCAGCCGCCTGGACGAAGGAGAGCAGTTCTTC.

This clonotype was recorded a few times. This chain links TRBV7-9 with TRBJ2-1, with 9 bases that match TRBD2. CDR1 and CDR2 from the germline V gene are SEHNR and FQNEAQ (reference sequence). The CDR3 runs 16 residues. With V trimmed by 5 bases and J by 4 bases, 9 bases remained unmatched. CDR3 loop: CASSPALAGSYNEQFF. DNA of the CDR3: TGTGCCAGCAGCCCCGCCCTAGCGGGATCTTACAATGAGCAGTTCTTC.

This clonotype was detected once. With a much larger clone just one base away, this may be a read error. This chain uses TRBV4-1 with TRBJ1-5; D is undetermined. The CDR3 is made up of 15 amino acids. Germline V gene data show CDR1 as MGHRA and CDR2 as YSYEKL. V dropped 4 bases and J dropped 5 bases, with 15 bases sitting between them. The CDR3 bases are TGCGCCAGCAGCCCAAATCAGTGGGCTCATCAGCCCCAGCATTTT. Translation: CASSPNQWAHQPQHF.

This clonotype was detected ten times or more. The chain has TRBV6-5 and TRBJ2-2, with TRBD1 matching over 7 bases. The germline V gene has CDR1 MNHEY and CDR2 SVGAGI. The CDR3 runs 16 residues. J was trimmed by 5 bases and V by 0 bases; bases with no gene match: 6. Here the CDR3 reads CASSYSSTGSTGELFF. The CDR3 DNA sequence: TGTGCCAGCAGTTACTCTTCGACAGGGTCAACCGGGGAGCTGTTTTTT.

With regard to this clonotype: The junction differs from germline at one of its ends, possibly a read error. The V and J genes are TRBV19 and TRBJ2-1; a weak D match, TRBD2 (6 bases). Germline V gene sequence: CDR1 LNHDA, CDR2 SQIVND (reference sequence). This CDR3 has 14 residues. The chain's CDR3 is CGSSTTGLLGEEFF. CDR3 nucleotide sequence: TGTGGCAGTAGTACAACGGGACTCCTTGGGGAGGAGTTCTTC.

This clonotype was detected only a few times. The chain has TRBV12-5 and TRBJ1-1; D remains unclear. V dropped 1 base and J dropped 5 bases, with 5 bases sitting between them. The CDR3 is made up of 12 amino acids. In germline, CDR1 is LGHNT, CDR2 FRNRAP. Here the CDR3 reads CASGLGRTEAFF. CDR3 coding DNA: TGTGCTAGTGGTTTGGGTAGGACTGAAGCTTTCTTT.

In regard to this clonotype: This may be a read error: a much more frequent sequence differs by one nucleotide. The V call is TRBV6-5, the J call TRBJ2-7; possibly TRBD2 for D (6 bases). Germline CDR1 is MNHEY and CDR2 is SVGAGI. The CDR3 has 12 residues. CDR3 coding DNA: TGTGCCAACAGTTGGGGAGGAAACGAGCAGTACTTC. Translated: CANSWGGNEQYF.

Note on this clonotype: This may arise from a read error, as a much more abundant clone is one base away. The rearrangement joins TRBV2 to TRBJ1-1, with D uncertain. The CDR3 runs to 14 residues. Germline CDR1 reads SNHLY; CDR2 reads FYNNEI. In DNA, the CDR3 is TGTGCCGGCAGTGAAGCGGACGTAGGCACTGAAGCTTTCTTT. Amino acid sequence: CAGSEADVGTEAFF.

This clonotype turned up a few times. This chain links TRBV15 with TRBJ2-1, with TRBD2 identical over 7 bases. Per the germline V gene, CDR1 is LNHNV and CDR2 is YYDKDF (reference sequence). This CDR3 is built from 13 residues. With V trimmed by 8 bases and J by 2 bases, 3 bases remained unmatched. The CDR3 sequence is CATASGTYNEQFF. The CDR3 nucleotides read TGTGCCACCGCTAGCGGAACCTACAATGAGCAGTTCTTC.

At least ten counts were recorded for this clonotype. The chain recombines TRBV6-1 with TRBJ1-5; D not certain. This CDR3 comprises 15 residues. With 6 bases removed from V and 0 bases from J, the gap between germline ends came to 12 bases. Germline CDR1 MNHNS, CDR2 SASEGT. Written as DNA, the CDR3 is TGTGCCAGCAGAGCCGTGGGATATAGCAATCAGCCCCAGCATTTT. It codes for CASRAVGYSNQPQHF.

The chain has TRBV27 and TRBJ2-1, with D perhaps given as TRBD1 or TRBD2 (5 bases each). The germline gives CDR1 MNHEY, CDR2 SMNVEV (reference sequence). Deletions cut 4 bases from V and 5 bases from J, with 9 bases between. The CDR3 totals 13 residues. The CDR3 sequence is CASSWDGDNEQFF. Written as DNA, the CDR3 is TGTGCCAGCAGTTGGGACGGCGACAATGAGCAGTTCTTC.

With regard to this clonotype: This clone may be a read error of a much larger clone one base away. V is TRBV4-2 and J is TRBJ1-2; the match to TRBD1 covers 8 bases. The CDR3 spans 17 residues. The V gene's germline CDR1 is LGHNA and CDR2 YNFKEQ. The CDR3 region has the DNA TGTGCCAGCAGCCAAGATAGGTTGGGACAGGACATCTATGGCTACCCCTTC. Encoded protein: CASSQDRLGQDIYGYPF.

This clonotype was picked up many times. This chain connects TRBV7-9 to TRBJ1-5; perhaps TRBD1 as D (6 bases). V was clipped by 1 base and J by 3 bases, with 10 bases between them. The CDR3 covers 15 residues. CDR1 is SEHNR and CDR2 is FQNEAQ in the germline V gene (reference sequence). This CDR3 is CASSLEGGPNQPQHF. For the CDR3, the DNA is TGTGCCAGCAGCTTAGAGGGGGGCCCCAATCAGCCCCAGCATTTT. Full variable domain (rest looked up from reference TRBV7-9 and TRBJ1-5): DTGVSQNPRHKITKRGQNVTFRCDPISEHNRLYWYRQTLGQGPEFLTYFQNEAQLEKSRLLSDRFSAERPKGSFSTLEIQRTEQGDSAMYLCASSLEGGPNQPQHFGDGTRLSIL.

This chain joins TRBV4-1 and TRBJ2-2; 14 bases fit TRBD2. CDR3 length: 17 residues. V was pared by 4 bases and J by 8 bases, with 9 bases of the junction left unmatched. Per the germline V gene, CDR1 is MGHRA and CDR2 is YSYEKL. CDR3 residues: CASSPPTSGGALGELFF. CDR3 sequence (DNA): TGCGCCAGCAGCCCACCGACTAGCGGGGGGGCCTTGGGGGAGCTGTTTTTT.

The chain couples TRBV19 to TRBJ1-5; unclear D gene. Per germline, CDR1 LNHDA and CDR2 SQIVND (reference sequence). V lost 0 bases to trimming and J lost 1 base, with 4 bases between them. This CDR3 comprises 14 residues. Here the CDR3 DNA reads TGTGCCAGTAGTATAGACAGCAGCAATCAGCCCCAGCATTTT. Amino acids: CASSIDSSNQPQHF.

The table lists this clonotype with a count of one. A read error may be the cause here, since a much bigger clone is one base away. CDR3 amino acids: CASSLDGGFPYTDTQCF. The CDR3 DNA reads as TGCGCCAGCAGCTTGGATGGGGGGTTCCCTTACACAGATACGCAGTGTTTT. V and J are TRBV5-1 and TRBJ2-3, with a tentative D call TRBD2 (6 bases). This CDR3 has 17 amino acids. The germline V gene encodes CDR1 SGHRS and CDR2 YFSETQ.

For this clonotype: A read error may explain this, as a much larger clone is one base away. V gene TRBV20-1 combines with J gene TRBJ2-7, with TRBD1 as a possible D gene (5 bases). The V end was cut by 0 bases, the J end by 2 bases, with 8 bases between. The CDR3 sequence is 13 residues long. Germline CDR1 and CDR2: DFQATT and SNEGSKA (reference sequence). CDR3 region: CSARDQGTYEQYF. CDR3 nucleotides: TGCAGTGCTAGAGACCAGGGAACCTACGAGCAGTACTTC.

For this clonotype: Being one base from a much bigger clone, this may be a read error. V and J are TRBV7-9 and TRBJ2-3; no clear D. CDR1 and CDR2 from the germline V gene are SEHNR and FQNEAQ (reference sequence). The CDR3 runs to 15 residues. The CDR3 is CASSLVQTGTDTQCF. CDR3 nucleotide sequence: TGTGCCAGCAGCTTAGTGCAAACCGGCACAGATACGCAGTGTTTT.

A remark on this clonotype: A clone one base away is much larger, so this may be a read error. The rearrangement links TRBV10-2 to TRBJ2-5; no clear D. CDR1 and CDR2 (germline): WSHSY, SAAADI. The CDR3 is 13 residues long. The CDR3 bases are TGCGCCAGCATGACGGGCACCCAAGAGGCCCAGTACTTC. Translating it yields CASMTGTQEAQYF.

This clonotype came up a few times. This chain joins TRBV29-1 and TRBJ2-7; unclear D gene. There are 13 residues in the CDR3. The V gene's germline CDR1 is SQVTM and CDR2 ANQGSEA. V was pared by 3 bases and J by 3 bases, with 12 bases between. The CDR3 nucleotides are TGCAGCGTTGAGGTGGGTCTTGACTACGAGCAGTACTTC. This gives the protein CSVEVGLDYEQYF.